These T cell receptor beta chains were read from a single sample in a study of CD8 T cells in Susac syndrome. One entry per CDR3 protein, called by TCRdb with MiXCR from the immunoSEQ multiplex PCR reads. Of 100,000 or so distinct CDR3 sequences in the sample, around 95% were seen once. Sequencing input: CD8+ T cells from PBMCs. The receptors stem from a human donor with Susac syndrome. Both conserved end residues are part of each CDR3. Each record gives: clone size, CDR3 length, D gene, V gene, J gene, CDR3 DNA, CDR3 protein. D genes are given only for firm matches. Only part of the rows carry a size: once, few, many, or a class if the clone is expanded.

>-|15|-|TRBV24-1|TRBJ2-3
TGTGCCACCAGTGATTTGGGAGGGGACACAGATACGCAGTATTTT
CATSDLGGDTDTQYF
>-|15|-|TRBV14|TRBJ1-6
TGTGCCAGCAGCCACCTAAAGGGCAGGAATTCACCCCTCCACTTT
CASSHLKGRNSPLHF
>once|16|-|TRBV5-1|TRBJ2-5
TGCGCCAGCAGCTTGGCCGTCAGGGGCAACCAAGAGACCCAGTACTTC
CASSLAVRGNQETQYF
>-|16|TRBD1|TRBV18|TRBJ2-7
TGTGCCAGCTCACCACGTTGGGAGACAGGGGATCACGAGCAGTACTTC
CASSPRWETGDHEQYF
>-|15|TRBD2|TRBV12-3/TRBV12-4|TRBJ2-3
TGTGCCAGCAGTCTAGCGGGGGGCGTCACAGATACGCAGTATTTT
CASSLAGGVTDTQYF
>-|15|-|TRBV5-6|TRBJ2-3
TGTGCCAGCAGCTTTCCACAGGCCAGCACAGATACGCAGTATTTT
CASSFPQASTDTQYF
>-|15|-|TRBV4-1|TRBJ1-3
TGCGCCAGCAGCCTGTCCCGGGCCTCTGGAAACACCATATATTTT
CASSLSRASGNTIYF
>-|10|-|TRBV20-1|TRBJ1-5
TGCAGTGCTAGGGGTCAGCCCCAGCATTTT
CSARGQPQHF
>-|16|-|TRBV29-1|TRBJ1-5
TGCAGCGTTTTCGACAGGCGGAACTATAGCAATCAGCCCCAGCATTTT
CSVFDRRNYSNQPQHF
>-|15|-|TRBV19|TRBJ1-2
TGTGCCAGTAGTCCGGGTCAGAATTCTAACTATGGCTACACCTTC
CASSPGQNSNYGYTF
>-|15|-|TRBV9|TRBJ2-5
TGTGCCAGCAGCGGGACGCTAGGGGAGGTGGAGACCCAGTACTTC
CASSGTLGEVETQYF
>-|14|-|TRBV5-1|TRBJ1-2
TGCGCCAGCAGCTTGGAGGCCATGGGCTATGGCTACACCTTC
CASSLEAMGYGYTF
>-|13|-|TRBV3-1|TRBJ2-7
TGTGCCAGCAGCCTACCGGGGACCCACGAGCAGTACTTC
CASSLPGTHEQYF
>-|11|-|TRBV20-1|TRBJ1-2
TGCAGTGCCATACCACAGGGTTGGCCAACCTTC
CSAIPQGWPTF
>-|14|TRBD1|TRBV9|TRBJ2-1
TGTGCCAGCAGCGGGGACAGGGGTTACAATGAGCAGTTCTTC
CASSGDRGYNEQFF
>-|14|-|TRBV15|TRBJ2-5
TGTGCCACCAGCGGGGATGGCAAAGAAGAGACCCAGTACTTC
CATSGDGKEETQYF
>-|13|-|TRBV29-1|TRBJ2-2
TGCAGCCACCAGGGCCCTGGTCCCGGGGAGCTGTTTTTT
CSHQGPGPGELFF
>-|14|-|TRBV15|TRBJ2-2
TGTGCCACCAGCAGGGGACCGATTACCGGGGAGCTGTTTTTT
CATSRGPITGELFF
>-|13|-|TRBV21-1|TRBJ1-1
TGTGCCAGCAGATCGACAGGGATCACTGAAGCTTTCTTT
CASRSTGITEAFF
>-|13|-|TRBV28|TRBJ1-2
TGTGCCACCCAGGGTAATGTCTATGGGGGCTACACCTTC
CATQGNVYGGYTF
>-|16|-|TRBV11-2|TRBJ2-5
TGTGCCAGCAGCCCGAACTGGGGCGCGGACCAAGAGACCCAGTACTTC
CASSPNWGADQETQYF
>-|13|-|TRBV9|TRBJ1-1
TGTGCCAGCAGCGTATCACCCAACACTGAAGCTTTCTTT
CASSVSPNTEAFF
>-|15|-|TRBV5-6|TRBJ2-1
TGTGCCAGCAGCCTTCTCCCCGGCTCCTACAATGAGCAGTTCTTC
CASSLLPGSYNEQFF
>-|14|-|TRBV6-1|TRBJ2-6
TGTGCCACCACAACAGGGACTGGGGCCAACGTCCTGACTTTC
CATTTGTGANVLTF
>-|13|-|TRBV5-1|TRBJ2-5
TGCGCCAGCAGCAAGCGGGTCCAAGAGACCCAGTACTTC
CASSKRVQETQYF
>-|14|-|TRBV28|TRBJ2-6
TGTGCCAGCAGTCTTCGACTCGTCCCCAACGTCCTGACTTTC
CASSLRLVPNVLTF
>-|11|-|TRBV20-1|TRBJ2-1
TGCAGTGGACTTTTCTACAATGAGCAGTTCTTC
CSGLFYNEQFF
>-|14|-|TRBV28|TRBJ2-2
TGTGCCAGCAGCCGCGGGGCCTCTGAGGGGGAGCTGTTTTTT
CASSRGASEGELFF
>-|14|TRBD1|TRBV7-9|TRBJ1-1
TGTGCCAGCAGCGGAGAGACAGGGGTTACTGAAGCTTTCTTT
CASSGETGVTEAFF
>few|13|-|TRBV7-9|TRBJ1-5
TGTGCCAGCAGCCCTAATAGCAATCAGCCCCAGCATTTT
CASSPNSNQPQHF
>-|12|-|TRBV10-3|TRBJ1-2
TGTGCCACACTGGGGGGCTCGGATGGCTACACCTTC
CATLGGSDGYTF
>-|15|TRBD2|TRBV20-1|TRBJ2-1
TGCAGTGCTAGGGCGCGGGAGGGGTCCTACAATGAGCAGTTCTTC
CSARAREGSYNEQFF
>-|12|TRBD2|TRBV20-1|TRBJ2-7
TGCAGTGCGAAGCGGGACTCCTACGAGCAGTACTTC
CSAKRDSYEQYF
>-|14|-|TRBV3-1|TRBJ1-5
TGTGCCAGCAGCCAAGTAGGGATCAATCAGCCCCAGCATTTT
CASSQVGINQPQHF
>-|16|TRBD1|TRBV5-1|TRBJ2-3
TGCGCCAGCAGCGGACCACCTCAGGGGGCATCAGATACGCAGTATTTT
CASSGPPQGASDTQYF
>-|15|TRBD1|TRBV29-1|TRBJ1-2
TGCAGCGCCCTCGGGACAGGGGGCTTTGGCTATGGCTACACCTTC
CSALGTGGFGYGYTF
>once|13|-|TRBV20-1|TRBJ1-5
TGCAGTGCCACGGGGGCGGGCAATCAGCCCCAGCATTTT
CSATGAGNQPQHF
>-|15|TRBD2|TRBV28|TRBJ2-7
TGTGCCAGCAGCCGTCCAAGGGCGGGAGGTATCGAGCAGTACTTC
CASSRPRAGGIEQYF
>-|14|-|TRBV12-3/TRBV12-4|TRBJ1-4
TGTGCCAGCAGTCCTACTGCAACTAATGAAAAACTGTTTTTT
CASSPTATNEKLFF
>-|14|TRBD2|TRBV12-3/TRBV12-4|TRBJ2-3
TGTGCCAGCAGACCCCGACTAGCCGGAGATACGCAGTATTTT
CASRPRLAGDTQYF
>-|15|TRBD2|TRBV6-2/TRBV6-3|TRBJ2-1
TGTGCCAGCAGCCTACGTGGGGGGGACTACAATGAGCAGTTCTTC
CASSLRGGDYNEQFF
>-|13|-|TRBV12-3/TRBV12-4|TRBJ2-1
TGTGCCAGCAGCCACCCTCATACATCTGAGCAGTTCTTC
CASSHPHTSEQFF
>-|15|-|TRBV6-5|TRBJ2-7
TGTGCCAGCAGCCCCGGGCAGGATAGTTCCTACGAGCAGTACTTC
CASSPGQDSSYEQYF
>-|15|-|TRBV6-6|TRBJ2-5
TGTGCCAGCAGTTACGCCCAGGGTGATCAAGAGACCCAGTACTTC
CASSYAQGDQETQYF
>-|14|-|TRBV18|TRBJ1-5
TGTGCCAGCTCCGACCAGGCAGGGAATCAGCCCCAGCATTTT
CASSDQAGNQPQHF
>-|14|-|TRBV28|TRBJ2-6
TGTGCCAGCAGTACCCAGGGTGGGGCCAACGTCCTGACTTTC
CASSTQGGANVLTF
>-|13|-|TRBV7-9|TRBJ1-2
TGTGCCAGCAGCTACCCGGTGGAGGATGGCTACACCTTC
CASSYPVEDGYTF
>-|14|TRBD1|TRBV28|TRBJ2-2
TGTGCCACCCGGACAGGGGAGGACACCGGGGAGCTGTTTTTT
CATRTGEDTGELFF
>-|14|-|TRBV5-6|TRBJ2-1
TGTGCCAGCGTCATCCTCGGCGGGGGCGATGAGCAGTTCTTC
CASVILGGGDEQFF
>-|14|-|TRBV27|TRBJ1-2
TGTGCCAGCAGTTTACGGAGGGAGATCTATGGCTACACCTTC
CASSLRREIYGYTF
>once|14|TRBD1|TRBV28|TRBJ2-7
TGTGCCAGCAGGCCCGGGACAGGGATCTACGAGCAGTACTTC
CASRPGTGIYEQYF
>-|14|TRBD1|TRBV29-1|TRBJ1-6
TGCAGCGTTGGACAGGGCCCCTATAATTCACCCCTCCACTTT
CSVGQGPYNSPLHF
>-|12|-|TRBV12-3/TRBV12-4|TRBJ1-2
TGTGCCAGCAGTGCAACTATGGGTGGCTACACCTTC
CASSATMGGYTF
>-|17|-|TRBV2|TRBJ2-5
TGTGCCAGCAGTGAAGATTTGGGCGGGACAGTCGGAAAGACCCAGTACTTC
CASSEDLGGTVGKTQYF
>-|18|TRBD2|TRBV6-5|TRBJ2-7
TGTGCCAGCAGTCTACATCAACCTCTGGCGGGAGGCCCCTACGAGCAGTACTTC
CASSLHQPLAGGPYEQYF
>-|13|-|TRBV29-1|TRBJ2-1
TGCAGCGTTGAAGGGGGTATGACCAATGAGCAGTTCTTC
CSVEGGMTNEQFF
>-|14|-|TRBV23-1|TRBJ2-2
TGCGCCAGCAGTCAGGCAGTCGGTTCCGGGGAGCTGTTTTTT
CASSQAVGSGELFF
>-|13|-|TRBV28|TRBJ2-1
TGTGCCAGCAACGTAGAAAGGGCCAGGGAGCAGTTCTTC
CASNVERAREQFF
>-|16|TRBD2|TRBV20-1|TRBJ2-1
TGCAGTGCTAGAAGCGACCTAGCGGGAGGATCCCATGAGCAGTTCTTC
CSARSDLAGGSHEQFF
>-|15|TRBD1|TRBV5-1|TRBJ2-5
TGCGCCAGCAGCTTCCGGACAGGGGTCCTGGAGACCCAGTACTTC
CASSFRTGVLETQYF